The clone carrying this T cell receptor beta chain was recorded a few times. What it binds is unknown. What was amplified from RNA transcripts were TCR beta CDR3 regions. The TCR CDR3 first-round RT-PCR relied on the HTBI primer set. TCRdb independently ran MiXCR on the multiplex PCR reads; one entry per CDR3 protein. The sample yields about 250,000 distinct CDR3 sequences, roughly 22% seen once. The data are from a study of T cells in Graves' hyperthyroidism and ophthalmopathy. Study-wide results and limits: Blood samples included most of the expanded thyroid clonotypes exceeding 0.001.

The junction had 9 bases not matched to a gene; V was cut back by 6 bases and J by 6 bases. Per the germline V gene, CDR1 is DFQATT and CDR2 is SNEGSKA (reference sequence). The CDR3 consists of 13 residues. The sequenced sample was blood. The origin of this receptor is a man aged 25 to 40 with Graves' ophthalmopathy. The V gene is TRBV20-1, the J gene TRBJ2-7; 9 nucleotides line up with TRBD1. CDR3 DNA sequence: TGCAGTGCAGGGGGACAGGGTCGACGCGAGCAGTACTTC. Translated, it gives CSAGGQGRREQYF.